This TCR beta chain was retrieved from a study of tumor-infiltrating lymphocytes in primary liver carcinoma. As to this clonotype: A junction end diverges from the germline sequence, so it may reflect a read error.

CDR1 and CDR2 (germline): SGHRS, YFSETQ. The CDR3 consists of 16 residues. Blood RNA came from unsorted whole blood; germline DNA was also extracted. With a constant-region primer, TCR beta cDNA was made from about 0.5 ug of total RNA. ARM-PCR, slightly modified, supplied the TCR beta libraries through three nested multiplex PCR rounds. Forward primers for TRBV1-TRBV30 and a C-beta reverse primer served the first two PCR rounds, at about 10 cycles each. MiXCR, run by TCRdb on the multiplex PCR reads, gives a single entry per CDR3 protein. The table shows fewer than 400,000 distinct CDR3 sequences, with 50% to 75% occurring only once.

The chain is built from TRBV5-1 and TRBJ2-5, with 7 nucleotides matching TRBD1. The J call may be incorrect, as the DNA end agrees better with TRBJ2-7. What was sequenced was peripheral blood. The TCR was taken from a woman aged 25 to 39 with primary liver carcinoma and hepatitis B virus infection. The CDR3 loop reads CANSLGHRDSSYEQYF. For the CDR3, the DNA is TGCGCCAACAGCTTAGGACACCGGGACAGTTCCTACGAGCAGTACTTC.